The 16 T cell receptor beta chains in this list originate from one sample, sequenced in a study of CD8 T cells in ankylosing spondylitis. Study results and caveats: Apparently characteristic of ankylosing spondylitis blood was a TCR beta motif (about eight highly homologous variants).

In TCRdb, the 5' RACE reads were re-called with MiXCR into one record per CDR3 protein. The table has 700,000 to 1,000,000 distinct CDR3 sequences, approximately 10% seen once. Their cognate antigens are unknown. The source material was blood, either unsorted or a sorted T cell fraction (not recorded which). The source of these receptors is a male donor with ankylosing spondylitis.

This clonotype was seen more than once but under ten times. The gene calls are TRBV10-3 and TRBJ2-1; 7 bases line up with TRBD2. Germline CDR1 ENHRY, CDR2 SYGVKD. Trimming cost V 3 bases and J 6 bases; bases outside gene matches: 8. The CDR3 runs 15 residues. DNA of the CDR3: TGTGCCATCAGTGAAGGAGCGGGGAGAGGCAATGAGCAGTTCTTC. Translation gives CAISEGAGRGNEQFF.

This clonotype was seen only a few times. The V and J genes are TRBV5-1 and TRBJ1-1, with D tentatively TRBD1 (5 bases). The germline gives CDR1 SGHRS, CDR2 YFSETQ. Trimming cost V 0 bases and J 5 bases, with 14 bases left between them. This CDR3 contains 15 residues. The CDR3 DNA reads TGCGCCAGCAGCTTGGCCGGCAGGGTGACAACTGAAGCTTTCTTT. Translation gives CASSLAGRVTTEAFF.

The V and J genes are TRBV20-1 and TRBJ2-3, with D hard to call. The CDR3 runs to 15 residues. The germline V gene encodes CDR1 DFQATT and CDR2 SNEGSKA (reference sequence). V dropped 5 bases and J dropped 0 bases, with 15 bases sitting between them. The CDR3 DNA follows: TGCAGTGCTGCACGGACGGGTGCTAGCACAGATACGCAGTATTTT. It is translated as CSAARTGASTDTQYF.

This clonotype was observed at least ten times. V is TRBV5-1 and J is TRBJ2-1; D unclear. V was clipped by 4 bases and J by 7 bases, with 9 bases between them. Germline V gene data show CDR1 as SGHRS and CDR2 as YFSETQ. CDR3 size: 12 residues. The CDR3 is CASSLYLNEQFF. The DNA of the CDR3 is TGCGCCAGCAGCCTCTACTTAAATGAGCAGTTCTTC.

The chain couples TRBV4-1 to TRBJ2-7; TRBD1 or TRBD2 may be the D gene (5 bases each). Trimming took off 0 bases at V and 3 bases at J, with 15 bases between the two ends. The CDR3 covers 16 residues. Germline V gene lookup returns CDR1 MGHRA and CDR2 YSYEKL. This CDR3 reads CASSQDGWDGLYEQYF. DNA for the CDR3: TGCGCCAGCAGCCAAGATGGTTGGGACGGACTCTACGAGCAGTACTTC.

In this sample, this clonotype turned up a few times. The chain links TRBV12-3 or TRBV12-4 to TRBJ1-5, with 9 bases aligning to TRBD1. This CDR3 region has 15 residues. V trimming: 5 bases; J trimming: 6 bases; junction bases outside the gene matches: 8. The CDR3 DNA sequence: TGTGCCAGCAGTACTGGACAGGGGCAAGGTCAGCCCCAGCATTTT. This encodes CASSTGQGQGQPQHF.

The chain carries TRBV6-2 or TRBV6-3 and TRBJ1-2, with D uncertain. CDR1 is MNHEY and CDR2 is SVGEGT in the germline V gene. The germline V and J ends were trimmed by 3 bases and 7 bases, with 15 bases remaining between them. The CDR3 totals 14 residues. CDR3: CASSYPDQRRGYTF. As DNA, the CDR3 is TGTGCCAGCAGTTATCCGGACCAAAGACGTGGCTACACCTTC.

The genes are TRBV30 and TRBJ1-5, with D perhaps TRBD1 (5 bases). CDR3 length equals 13 residues. Germline CDR1 is GTSNPN and CDR2 is SVGIG (reference sequence). The V end lost 2 bases, the J end lost 7 bases, and 12 bases lay between the germline ends. CDR3 protein: CAWSPQGDQPQHF. CDR3 nucleotides: TGTGCCTGGAGTCCGCAGGGTGACCAGCCCCAGCATTTT.

This clonotype was observed a handful of times. V gene TRBV6-1 combines with J gene TRBJ1-6; D call uncertain. From germline, CDR1 is MNHNS and CDR2 SASEGT. The CDR3 loop spans 17 amino acids. Trimming removed 5 bases at V and 6 bases at J, with 20 bases between. The CDR3, as DNA: TGTGCCAGCAGTCCCCGGGATCCATGGAGGAGTAATTCACCCCTCCACTTT. Its translation is CASSPRDPWRSNSPLHF.

The V and J genes are TRBV6-1 and TRBJ2-3; 9 bases fit TRBD2. This CDR3 spans 13 amino acids. Looked up from germline, CDR1 is MNHNS and CDR2 is SASEGT. Germline trimming cut 7 bases from V and 5 bases from J; bases unmatched to any gene: 4. The DNA for the CDR3 is TGTGCCAGCAACCAGCGGGAGGTAGATACGCAGTATTTT. It specifies CASNQREVDTQYF.

This clonotype turned up a few times. The V gene is TRBV27, the J gene TRBJ1-4; D not certain. V was cut by 4 bases and J by 3 bases, with 6 bases left in between. The CDR3 spans 13 residues. In germline, CDR1 is MNHEY, CDR2 SMNVEV (reference sequence). CDR3: CASSWWPNEKLFF. The CDR3 nucleotides read TGTGCCAGCAGTTGGTGGCCTAATGAAAAACTGTTTTTT.

V and J are TRBV4-3 and TRBJ1-2; TRBD1 aligns across 7 bases. V dropped 1 base and J dropped 4; count of bases not matched to a gene: 9. CDR3 length: 16 residues. Germline V gene lookup returns CDR1 LGHNA and CDR2 YSLEER. In DNA form, the CDR3 reads TGCGCCAGCAGCCAAGTCACCTGGGACAGCACCTATGGCTACACCTTC. Amino acid sequence: CASSQVTWDSTYGYTF.

This chain joins TRBV20-1 and TRBJ2-1; 10 bases align to TRBD2. V shed 3 bases and J 4 bases; nucleotides not matched to a gene: 6. The CDR3 has 15 residues. The V gene's germline CDR1 is DFQATT and CDR2 SNEGSKA (reference sequence). CDR3 nucleotides: TGCAGTGCTAGGGCTCTAGCGGGAGTTTACAATGAGCAGTTCTTC. Its translation is CSARALAGVYNEQFF.

This clonotype was counted between two and nine times. This rearrangement joins TRBV2 to TRBJ2-3; unclear D gene. This CDR3 is built from 12 residues. Looked up from germline, CDR1 is SNHLY and CDR2 is FYNNEI. Trimming took 3 bases from V and 5 from J, leaving 6 bases between them. DNA for the CDR3: TGTGCCAGCAGTGAGACCAGAGATACGCAGTATTTT. Protein: CASSETRDTQYF.

This clonotype was seen at least ten times. The CDR3 region is CSARQPYLSDTQYF. CDR3 nucleotide sequence: TGCAGTGCGAGACAGCCCTACCTATCAGATACGCAGTATTTT. The chain recombines TRBV20-1 with TRBJ2-3; possibly TRBD1 for D (5 bases). The germline V gene encodes CDR1 DFQATT and CDR2 SNEGSKA (reference sequence). Trimming stripped 6 bases from V and 4 bases from J, with 17 bases between. The CDR3 runs 14 residues.

This sequence joins TRBV4-1 and TRBJ2-1; TRBD2 might be the D (6 bases). V lost 1 base and J lost 7, with 23 bases in between. The CDR3 runs 18 residues. Germline V gives CDR1 MGHRA, CDR2 YSYEKL. CDR3 DNA sequence: TGCGCCAGCAGCCAAGCTTTACCCGGGAAACAAGGAGGGAATGAGCAGTTCTTC. Its translation: CASSQALPGKQGGNEQFF.